This section outlines one TCR beta chain sequence together with its context. What it recognizes is unknown. PCR primers comprised 60 Vbeta and 13 Jbeta primers. Assay used: immunoSEQ multiplex PCR; TCRdb lists only in-frame clones, some missing. The repertoire shows around 75,000 clones; the top ten hold around 15%. Germline CDR1 reads SGHRS; CDR2 reads YFSETQ. V dropped 0 bases and J dropped 2 bases, with 9 bases sitting between them. The length of the CDR3 is 14 residues. The sample is drawn from a study of cytomegalovirus exposure and HLA in healthy donors. Regarding the study as a whole: Later examination showed HLA-associated TCR beta chains had greater clonal expansion than equally common others.

Sequenced sample: PBMCs. This sequence was found in a man between 50 and 59 years old in good health and CMV-seropositive. V usage is TRBV5-1 and J usage is TRBJ2-7; the D gene is possibly TRBD1 (5 bases). The CDR3 coding sequence is TGCGCCAGCAGCTTGGGTACAGGACCCTACGAGCAGTACGTC. This sequence encodes CASSLGTGPYEQYV.